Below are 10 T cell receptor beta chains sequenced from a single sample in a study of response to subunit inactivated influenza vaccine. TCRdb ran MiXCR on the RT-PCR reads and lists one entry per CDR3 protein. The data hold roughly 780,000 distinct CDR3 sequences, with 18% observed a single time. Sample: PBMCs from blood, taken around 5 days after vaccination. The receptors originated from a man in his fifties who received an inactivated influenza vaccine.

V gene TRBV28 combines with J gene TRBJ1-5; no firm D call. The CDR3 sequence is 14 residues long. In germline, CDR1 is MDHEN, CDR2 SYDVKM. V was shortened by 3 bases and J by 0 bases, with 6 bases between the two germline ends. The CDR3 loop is CASSFITSNQPQHF. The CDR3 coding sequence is TGTGCCAGCAGTTTTATTACTAGCAATCAGCCCCAGCATTTT.

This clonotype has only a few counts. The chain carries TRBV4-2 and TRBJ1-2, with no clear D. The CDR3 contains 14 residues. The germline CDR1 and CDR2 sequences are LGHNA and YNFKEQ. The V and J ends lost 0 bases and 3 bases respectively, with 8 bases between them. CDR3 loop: CASSQDSADYGYTF. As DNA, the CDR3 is TGTGCCAGCAGCCAAGATTCGGCCGACTATGGCTACACCTTC.

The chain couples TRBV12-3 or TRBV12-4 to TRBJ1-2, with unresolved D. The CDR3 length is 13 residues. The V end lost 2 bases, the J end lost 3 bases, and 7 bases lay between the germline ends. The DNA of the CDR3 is TGTGCCAGCAGTTTAAGGCAGTACTATGGCTACACCTTC. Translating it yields CASSLRQYYGYTF.

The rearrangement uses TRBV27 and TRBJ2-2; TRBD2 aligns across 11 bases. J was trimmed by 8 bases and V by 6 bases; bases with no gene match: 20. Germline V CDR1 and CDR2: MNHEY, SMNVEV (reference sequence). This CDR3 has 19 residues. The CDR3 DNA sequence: TGTGCCAGCAGAGGGGGACTAGCGGTCCTAAGGGGTTTACCGGGGGAGCTGTTTTTT. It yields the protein CASRGGLAVLRGLPGELFF.

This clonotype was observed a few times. The CDR3 region has the DNA TGTGCCAGCAGACTCAACTTCTACGAGCAGTACTTC. The encoded protein is CASRLNFYEQYF. The rearrangement uses TRBV12-3 or TRBV12-4 and TRBJ2-7, with unresolved D. This CDR3 region has 12 residues. Trimming removed 6 bases from V and 3 bases from J, with 9 bases in between.

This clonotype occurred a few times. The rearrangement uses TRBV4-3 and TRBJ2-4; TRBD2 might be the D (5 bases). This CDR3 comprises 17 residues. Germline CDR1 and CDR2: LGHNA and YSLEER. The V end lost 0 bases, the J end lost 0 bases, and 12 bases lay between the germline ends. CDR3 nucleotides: TGCGCCAGCAGCCAAGATTGGAGCGGACTAGCCAAAAACATTCAGTACTTC. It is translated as CASSQDWSGLAKNIQYF.

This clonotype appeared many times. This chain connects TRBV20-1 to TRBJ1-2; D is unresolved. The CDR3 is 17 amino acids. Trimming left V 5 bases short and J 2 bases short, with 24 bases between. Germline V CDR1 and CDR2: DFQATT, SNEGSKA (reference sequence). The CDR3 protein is CSASHPPRTDVNYGYTF. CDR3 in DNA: TGCAGTGCTTCTCATCCACCCAGGACTGATGTAAACTATGGCTACACCTTC.

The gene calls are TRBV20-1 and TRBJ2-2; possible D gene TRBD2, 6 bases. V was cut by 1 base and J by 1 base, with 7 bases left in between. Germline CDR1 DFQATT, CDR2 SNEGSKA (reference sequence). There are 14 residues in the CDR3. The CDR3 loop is CSARGGENTGELFF. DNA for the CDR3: TGCAGTGCTAGAGGCGGGGAGAACACCGGGGAGCTGTTTTTT.

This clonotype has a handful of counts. The CDR3 region has the DNA TGCAGTGCTAGAGATCGGCCTTCGACTAGGAATGAGCAGTTCTTC. This sequence encodes CSARDRPSTRNEQFF. The chain links TRBV20-1 to TRBJ2-1; TRBD2 is a possible D gene (6 bases). The germline gives CDR1 DFQATT, CDR2 SNEGSKA (reference sequence). Trimming took 0 bases from V and 7 from J, leaving 16 bases between them. The CDR3 contains 15 residues.

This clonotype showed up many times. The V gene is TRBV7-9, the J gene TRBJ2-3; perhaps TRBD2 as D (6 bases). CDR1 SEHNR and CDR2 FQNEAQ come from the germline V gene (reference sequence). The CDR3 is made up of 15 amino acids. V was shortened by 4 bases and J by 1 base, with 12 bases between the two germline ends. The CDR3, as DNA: TGTGCCAGCAGCTACACGGGAGTTGGCACAGATACGCAGTATTTT. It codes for CASSYTGVGTDTQYF.